A single sample is the source of the 13 T cell receptor beta chains below, sequenced in a study of T cells in Graves' hyperthyroidism and ophthalmopathy. The source material, RNA transcripts, was used to amplify TCR beta CDR3 regions. The HTBI primer set drove a first-round RT-PCR of the TCR CDR3. Each CDR3 protein is one row after TCRdb ran MiXCR on the multiplex PCR reads. The sample holds 360,000 or so distinct CDR3 sequences, roughly 19% seen once. Sequencing was performed on blood. Receptors originate from a woman between 18 and 29 years old with Graves' hyperthyroidism.

This clonotype was counted at least ten times. The chain joins TRBV20-1 to TRBJ2-7; D is possibly TRBD1 (5 bases). The CDR3 extends over 16 amino acids. V dropped 0 bases and J dropped 0 bases, with 15 bases sitting between them. Germline V gene sequence: CDR1 DFQATT, CDR2 SNEGSKA (reference sequence). CDR3: CSARDRPTAFSYEQYF. For the CDR3, the DNA is TGCAGTGCTAGAGATCGACCGACAGCCTTCTCCTACGAGCAGTACTTC.

This clonotype occurred many times. This rearrangement joins TRBV4-2 to TRBJ1-4, with 8 nucleotides matching TRBD1. The CDR3 spans 15 residues. Germline CDR1 LGHNA, CDR2 YNFKEQ. J was trimmed by 8 bases and V by 4 bases; bases with no gene match: 9. The CDR3 bases are TGTGCCAGCAGCCTTGGACAGGGCGATGAAGAAAAACTGTTTTTT. This gives the protein CASSLGQGDEEKLFF.

This clonotype was seen ten or more times. V gene TRBV4-1 combines with J gene TRBJ2-5; tentatively, D is TRBD1 (6 bases). The CDR3 extends over 15 amino acids. Germline V gene sequence: CDR1 MGHRA, CDR2 YSYEKL. The V and J ends lost 4 bases and 4 bases respectively, with 16 bases between them. Here the CDR3 reads CASSRVGGYGETQYF. DNA of the CDR3: TGCGCCAGCAGCCGCGTAGGGGGTTATGGAGAGACCCAGTACTTC.

This clonotype was seen at least ten times. This chain joins TRBV10-2 and TRBJ2-2; D uncertain. V lost 8 bases and J 7 bases, leaving 14 bases between the germline ends. CDR1 is WSHSY, CDR2 SAAADI, per germline. CDR3 length: 13 residues. This CDR3 is CASSGEADGELFF. In DNA form, the CDR3 reads TGCGCCAGCTCCGGAGAGGCGGACGGGGAGCTGTTTTTT.

The V call is TRBV2, the J call TRBJ2-2; TRBD1 is a possible D gene (5 bases). This CDR3 comprises 15 residues. Trimming left V 7 bases short and J 5 bases short, with 17 bases between. Germline CDR1 SNHLY, CDR2 FYNNEI. In DNA, the CDR3 is TGTGCCAGCAAGGTCCAGGGCGTGAGGACCGGGGAGCTGTTTTTT. Translated, it gives CASKVQGVRTGELFF.

This clonotype came up many times. Likely a read error: the CDR3 ends without its conserved phenylalanine or tryptophan. The V call is TRBV12-3 or TRBV12-4, the J call TRBJ1-2; D is perhaps TRBD1 (6 bases). V lost 3 bases and J 6 bases, leaving 11 bases between the germline ends. The CDR3 runs to 13 residues. This CDR3 reads CASSFLDSDGYTS. The DNA of the CDR3 is TGTGCCAGCAGTTTCTTGGACAGCGATGGCTACACCTCC.

This clonotype has at least ten counts. CDR3 protein: CASTPRRDGYTF. The DNA for the CDR3 is TGTGCCAGCACTCCTCGCAGGGACGGCTACACCTTC. V usage is TRBV12-3 or TRBV12-4 and J usage is TRBJ1-2; D is perhaps TRBD1 (5 bases). V was cut by 7 bases and J by 8 bases, with 14 bases left in between. The length of the CDR3 is 12 residues.

This clonotype was seen repeatedly, ten times or more. This chain joins TRBV30 and TRBJ2-5; D could derive from TRBD1 or TRBD2 (5 bases each). Trimming cost V 0 bases and J 5 bases, with 13 bases left between them. The CDR3 covers 14 residues. Looked up from germline, CDR1 is GTSNPN and CDR2 is SVGIG (reference sequence). The CDR3 DNA reads as TGTGCCTGGAGTGTATTGGGGGTAATTGAGACCCAGTACTTC. Its protein product is CAWSVLGVIETQYF.

This clonotype was seen repeatedly, ten times or more. This chain's CDR3 is CASSEWWGSEQYF. In DNA, the CDR3 is TGCGCCAGCAGTGAATGGTGGGGTTCTGAGCAGTACTTC. The V gene is TRBV10-1, the J gene TRBJ2-7; unclear D gene. The CDR3 length is 13 residues. Germline values: CDR1 WNHNN, CDR2 SYGVQD (reference sequence). The germline V and J ends were trimmed by 3 bases and 7 bases, with 13 bases remaining between them.

Many counts were recorded for this clonotype. The V gene is TRBV27, the J gene TRBJ2-2; 7 nucleotides match TRBD2. Germline V gene data show CDR1 as MNHEY and CDR2 as SMNVEV (reference sequence). The CDR3 sequence is 15 residues long. J lost 4 bases, V lost 9 bases, and 11 bases had no gene match. CDR3 nucleotides: TGTGCCAGTAATGAGTTGGGGGGGGGCACCGGGGAGCTGTTTTTT. It translates to CASNELGGGTGELFF.

This clonotype was recorded many times. This chain joins TRBV11-3 and TRBJ2-3; the match to TRBD2 covers 7 bases. The CDR3 spans 17 residues. V dropped 7 bases and J dropped 0; count of bases not matched to a gene: 13. Per the germline V gene, CDR1 is SGHNT and CDR2 is YENEEA. CDR3 residues: CASNLRERGTSTDTQYF. In DNA, the CDR3 is TGTGCCAGCAACCTACGAGAGCGGGGAACTAGCACAGATACGCAGTATTTT.

V gene TRBV29-1 combines with J gene TRBJ2-5; 9 nucleotides match TRBD2. CDR3 length: 14 residues. CDR1 is SQVTM, CDR2 ANQGSEA, per germline. The V and J ends lost 6 bases and 4 bases, in that order; junction bases with no gene match: 9. The CDR3, as DNA: TGCAGCGTGGAGATAGCGGGAGAGGGAGAGACCCAGTACTTC. Encoded protein: CSVEIAGEGETQYF.

A remark on this clonotype: This clone may be a read error of a much larger clone one base away. This chain links TRBV3-1 with TRBJ1-5; tentative D call: TRBD1 (6 bases). The germline CDR1 and CDR2 sequences are LGHDT and YNNKEL (reference sequence). The CDR3 extends over 13 amino acids. CDR3 residues: CGSSQQGPQPQHF. DNA for the CDR3: TGTGGCAGCAGCCAACAGGGTCCTCAGCCCCAGCATTTT.